The entry that follows covers one TCR beta chain sequence. What it recognizes is unknown. Clones were read by immunoSEQ multiplex PCR, and TCRdb kept only the in-frame ones, dropping some. The profile shows tens of thousands of clones, 90% to 95% of them singletons. This sample is part of a study of cytomegalovirus exposure and HLA in healthy donors. Study overall: It was reported in a later analysis that the same platform had been used for the roughly 130 validation repertoires as for the roughly 670 first-cohort repertoires.

Study findings and constraints: Most TCRs appeared rarely, but some public TCRs recurred in many donors.

From the roughly 120-subject validation cohort, which was separate from the roughly 620-subject first cohort, the donors were drawn. The receptor's source is a man aged 18 to 29 in good health and CMV-seronegative. Sequencing input: PBMCs.

The DNA of the CDR3 is TGTGCCAGCAGTTTAGCTCAGGGAATCGGGGAGCTGTTTTTT. This sequence encodes CASSLAQGIGELFF. This sequence joins TRBV28 and TRBJ2-2, with a weak D call TRBD1 (5 bases). CDR1 is MDHEN and CDR2 is SYDVKM in the germline V gene. CDR3 length equals 14 residues. Trimming removed 2 bases from V and 7 bases from J, with 11 bases in between.